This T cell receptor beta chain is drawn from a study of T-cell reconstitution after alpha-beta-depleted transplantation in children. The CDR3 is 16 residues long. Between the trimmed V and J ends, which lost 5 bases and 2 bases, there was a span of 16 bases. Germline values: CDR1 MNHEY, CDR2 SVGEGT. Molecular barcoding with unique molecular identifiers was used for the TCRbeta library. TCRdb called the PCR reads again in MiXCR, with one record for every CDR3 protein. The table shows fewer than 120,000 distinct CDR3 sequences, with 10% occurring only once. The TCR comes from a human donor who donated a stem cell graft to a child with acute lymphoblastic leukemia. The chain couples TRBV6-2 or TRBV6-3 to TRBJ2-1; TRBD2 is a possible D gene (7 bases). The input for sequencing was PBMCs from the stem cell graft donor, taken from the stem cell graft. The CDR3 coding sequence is TGTGCCAGCAGTCCTATAGGGGGGGATACCTACAATGAGCAGTTCTTC. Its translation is CASSPIGGDTYNEQFF.